This passage covers 28 T cell receptor beta chains from one sample sequenced in a study of blood T cell repertoires in COVID-19 (dated by TCRdb to the early 2020s). Library generation was performed with the immunoSEQ multiplex PCR assay. Imported from immuneACCESS, the table was reduced by TCRdb to in-frame sequences with V and J called. These copies leave out some clones; in studies compared against another copy, an unresolved V gene accounts for under half, and the cause of the remainder is not known. The sample yields about 150,000 clones; roughly 80% were counted once. The top ten hold under 10% of the sample. What was sequenced was peripheral blood. The source of these receptors is a man aged 50 or older with active or convalescent COVID-19.

V and J are TRBV9 and TRBJ2-2; 10 nucleotides align to TRBD2. From germline, CDR1 is SGDLS and CDR2 YYNGEE. The J segment lost 5 bases and the V segment lost 0 bases, leaving 7 bases of the junction unmatched. The CDR3 contains 17 residues. The CDR3 loop reads CASSVGSSGSRTGELFF. CDR3 nucleotides: TGTGCCAGCAGCGTAGGGTCTAGCGGGAGTCGGACCGGGGAGCTGTTTTTT.

The chain recombines TRBV10-3 with TRBJ2-3; maybe TRBD2 (6 bases). The CDR3 loop spans 15 amino acids. The ends were cut back, 3 bases at V and 2 bases at J, with 12 bases in the middle. Germline CDR1 and CDR2: ENHRY and SYGVKD. DNA of the CDR3: TGTGCCATCAGTGACCCCGAGCGGGTCACAGATACGCAGTATTTT. This sequence encodes CAISDPERVTDTQYF.

V is TRBV19 and J is TRBJ2-1; 12 bases fit TRBD2. This CDR3 spans 16 amino acids. V gave up 5 bases and J gave up 7 bases; unmatched junction bases: 9. CDR1 and CDR2 from the germline V gene are LNHDA and SQIVND (reference sequence). The CDR3, as DNA: TGTGCCAGTAGTGCCAGACTAGCGGGAGCCAGGAATGAGCAGTTCTTC. Protein product: CASSARLAGARNEQFF.

This rearrangement joins TRBV24-1 to TRBJ2-5; 7 nucleotides line up with TRBD2. V shed 7 bases and J 5 bases; nucleotides not matched to a gene: 12. Germline V gene lookup returns CDR1 KGHDR and CDR2 SFDVKD. This CDR3 region has 15 residues. CDR3 amino acids: CATSPNWGGVETQYF. In DNA form, the CDR3 reads TGTGCCACCAGCCCCAATTGGGGGGGAGTGGAGACCCAGTACTTC.

This clone has at least ten counts. V gene TRBV27 combines with J gene TRBJ2-1; 9 bases fit TRBD2. Germline CDR1 is MNHEY and CDR2 is SMNVEV (reference sequence). The CDR3 loop spans 15 amino acids. The ends lost 4 bases at V and 6 bases at J; junction bases unmatched: 7. CDR3 sequence reads: CASSYTAGGGNEQFF. CDR3 DNA: TGTGCCAGCAGTTATACAGCGGGAGGAGGCAATGAGCAGTTCTTC.

The genes are TRBV7-2 and TRBJ2-3, with 11 bases identical to TRBD2. V was pared by 6 bases and J by 6 bases, with 8 bases of the junction left unmatched. CDR3 length: 15 amino acids. The V gene's germline CDR1 is SGHTA and CDR2 FQGNSA. The CDR3 DNA reads as TGTGCCAGCAGTTCGACTAGCGGGACTGGGGATACGCAGTATTTT. Translated, it gives CASSSTSGTGDTQYF.

V usage is TRBV7-2 and J usage is TRBJ2-7, with D tentatively TRBD1 (5 bases). The CDR3 consists of 14 residues. Trimming removed 3 bases at V and 2 bases at J, with 11 bases between. In germline, CDR1 is SGHTA, CDR2 FQGNSA. The CDR3 loop reads CASSFSQGPYEQYF. CDR3 DNA sequence: TGTGCCAGCAGCTTTAGTCAGGGTCCCTACGAGCAGTACTTC.

Remarks on this clone: At one of its ends the junction is not consistent with the germline gene, which may arise from a read error. The V gene is TRBV28, the J gene TRBJ1-1; D is perhaps TRBD1 (5 bases). The CDR3 contains 12 residues. Per germline, CDR1 MDHEN and CDR2 SYDVKM. CDR3 residues: CASNRGIPDAFF. DNA for the CDR3: TGTGCCAGCAACCGGGGGATCCCTGACGCTTTCTTT.

This clone was recorded a few times. The CDR3 nucleotides read TGTGCCAGTAGTCGGGCGCGGGACTATGGCTACACCTTC. It specifies CASSRARDYGYTF. The gene calls are TRBV19 and TRBJ1-2; no firm D call. Per germline, CDR1 LNHDA and CDR2 SQIVND (reference sequence). V gave up 5 bases and J gave up 3 bases, with 10 bases separating them. This CDR3 is 13 amino acids long.

The chain employs TRBV30 and TRBJ1-4, with D perhaps matching TRBD1 (6 bases). Germline CDR1 is GTSNPN and CDR2 is SVGIG (reference sequence). V shed 3 bases and J shed 4 bases, with 18 bases lying between them. This CDR3 region has 16 residues. The CDR3, as DNA: TGTGCCTGGAGGTCTCAATACAGGGCGGATAATGAAAAACTGTTTTTT. Protein product: CAWRSQYRADNEKLFF.

This clone was seen only once. The J gene is TRBJ1-1, the V gene TRBV7-3, with 8 bases lining up with TRBD1. This CDR3 comprises 16 residues. The germline V gene encodes CDR1 SGHTA and CDR2 FQGTGA. V lost 1 base and J lost 5; bases outside the gene matches: 9. This CDR3 is CASSLNRINRGTEAFF. For the CDR3, the DNA is TGTGCCAGCAGCTTAAACCGTATCAACAGGGGGACTGAAGCTTTCTTT.

The V call is TRBV7-2, the J call TRBJ2-7; 8 bases align to TRBD2. Trimming at V came to 1 base and at J to 7 bases, leaving 6 bases not matched to a gene. The CDR3 runs to 14 residues. Germline V gene lookup returns CDR1 SGHTA and CDR2 FQGNSA. The CDR3 loop reads CASSLDNGRGEQYF. The CDR3 DNA sequence: TGTGCCAGCAGCTTAGATAACGGGAGGGGAGAGCAGTACTTC. The variable domain in full, with the rest retrieved from reference TRBV7-2 and TRBJ2-7, is GAGVSQSPSNKVTEKGKDVELRCDPISGHTALYWYRQSLGQGLEFLIYFQGNSAPDKSGLPSDRFSAERTGGSVSTLTIQRTQQEDSAVYLCASSLDNGRGEQYFGPGTRLTVT.

The chain couples TRBV28 to TRBJ1-1; D gene unclear. V was trimmed by 6 bases and J by 7 bases, leaving 15 bases between them. CDR1 and CDR2 from the germline V gene are MDHEN and SYDVKM. This CDR3 is 13 amino acids long. The CDR3 DNA follows: TGTGCCAGCAGCCCCTCGAGGGCGCGTGAAGCTTTCTTT. Encoded protein: CASSPSRAREAFF. The full variable domain, with the rest looked up from reference TRBV28 and TRBJ1-1, is DVKVTQSSRYLVKRTGEKVFLECVQDMDHENMFWYRQDPGLGLRLIYFSYDVKMKEKGDIPEGYSVSREKKERFSLILESASTNQTSMYLCASSPSRAREAFFGQGTRLTVV.

Here the CDR3 reads CASQGHNKNIQYF. CDR3 coding DNA: TGTGCCAGCCAGGGACACAACAAAAACATTCAGTACTTC. The gene calls are TRBV12-3 or TRBV12-4 and TRBJ2-4, with TRBD1 as a possible D gene (6 bases). The CDR3 has 13 amino acids. V was shortened by 8 bases and J by 3 bases, with 11 bases between the two germline ends.

The genes are TRBV18 and TRBJ1-3; D gene uncertain. Germline V gene lookup returns CDR1 KGHSH and CDR2 LQKENI. The CDR3 consists of 20 residues. Trimming took off 1 base at V and 2 bases at J, with 24 bases between the two ends. CDR3 loop: CASSPRSAGSLKIAGNTIYF. CDR3 nucleotide sequence: TGTGCCAGCTCACCACGGTCGGCGGGGTCCCTAAAGATAGCTGGAAACACCATATATTTT.

The CDR3: CASSLDSASGRRPYEQYF. CDR3 sequence (DNA): TGTGCCAGCAGCTTAGATTCGGCTAGCGGGCGCCGCCCCTACGAGCAGTACTTC. The gene calls are TRBV7-3 and TRBJ2-7, with 8 bases aligning to TRBD2. Trimming at V came to 2 bases and at J to 2 bases, leaving 14 bases not matched to a gene. From germline, CDR1 is SGHTA and CDR2 FQGTGA. The CDR3 is 18 amino acids. The whole variable domain, remainder taken from reference TRBV7-3 and TRBJ2-7, is GAGVSQTPSNKVTEKGKYVELRCDPISGHTALYWYRQSLGQGPEFLIYFQGTGAADDSGLPNDRFFAVRPEGSVSTLKIQRTERGDSAVYLCASSLDSASGRRPYEQYFGPGTRLTVT.

This clone has a single count. The chain is built from TRBV5-1 and TRBJ2-2; TRBD2 matches 16 bases. This CDR3 is built from 16 residues. Germline CDR1 SGHRS, CDR2 YFSETQ. V was pared by 4 bases and J by 6 bases, with 3 bases of the junction left unmatched. The CDR3 is CASSLGLAGGAGELFF. The CDR3 DNA reads TGCGCCAGCAGCCTGGGACTAGCGGGAGGGGCCGGGGAGCTGTTTTTT.

With respect to this clone: Other DNA variants within this sample encode the same CDR3. The rearrangement links TRBV6-5 to TRBJ1-1; D remains ambiguous. The CDR3 has 13 amino acids. The V end lost 0 bases, the J end lost 3 bases, and 5 bases lay between the germline ends. The germline CDR1 and CDR2 sequences are MNHEY and SVGAGI. The DNA of the CDR3 is TGTGCCAGCAGTTACTCGGCAGACACTGAAGCTTTCTTT. Its translation is CASSYSADTEAFF.

In its sample, this clone was seen a few times. The rearrangement links TRBV2 to TRBJ2-5; D is ambiguous. The CDR3 is 12 residues long. V was shortened by 2 bases and J by 3 bases, with 4 bases between the two germline ends. The germline CDR1 and CDR2 sequences are SNHLY and FYNNEI. CDR3 in DNA: TGTGCCAGCAGTGAATACAAAGAGACCCAGTACTTC. Protein sequence: CASSEYKETQYF.

The chain employs TRBV29-1 and TRBJ1-3, with D perhaps matching TRBD1 (5 bases). V was shortened by 5 bases and J by 4 bases, with 12 bases between the two germline ends. CDR1 and CDR2 (germline): SQVTM, ANQGSEA. The CDR3 contains 13 residues. CDR3 amino acids: CSVRDLGGNTIYF. The CDR3 region has the DNA TGCAGCGTTCGGGACTTAGGGGGAAACACCATATATTTT.

This chain connects TRBV27 to TRBJ2-2; TRBD2 agrees at 12 bases. The germline gives CDR1 MNHEY, CDR2 SMNVEV (reference sequence). The CDR3 spans 15 residues. V lost 3 bases and J lost 5; bases outside the gene matches: 1. The CDR3 DNA reads TGTGCCAGCAGTTTCGGGACTAGCGGGACCGGGGAGCTGTTTTTT. Its translation is CASSFGTSGTGELFF.

This rearrangement joins TRBV5-1 to TRBJ2-5; 8 nucleotides align to TRBD2. Germline V gene data show CDR1 as SGHRS and CDR2 as YFSETQ. This CDR3 is built from 14 residues. J was trimmed by 5 bases and V by 4 bases; bases with no gene match: 7. This CDR3 is CASSLGRAFETQYF. Here the CDR3 DNA reads TGCGCCAGCAGCCTCGGGAGGGCATTTGAGACCCAGTACTTC.

The chain uses TRBV2 and TRBJ2-5; tentatively, D is TRBD2 (6 bases). CDR3 size: 13 residues. Germline V gene data show CDR1 as SNHLY and CDR2 as FYNNEI. Trimming stripped 6 bases from V and 1 base from J, with 9 bases between. The CDR3 DNA sequence: TGTGCCAGCAGGCGGGGTATCCAAGAGACCCAGTACTTC. Residues: CASRRGIQETQYF.

The chain carries TRBV18 and TRBJ2-7; 7 nucleotides align to TRBD1. Losses at the gene ends were 2 bases for V and 3 bases for J; bases not matched to a gene: 4. Germline CDR1 reads KGHSH; CDR2 reads LQKENI. This CDR3 contains 14 residues. The DNA of the CDR3 is TGTGCCAGCTCACCATTGCAGGGGGTCTACGAGCAGTACTTC. Its translation: CASSPLQGVYEQYF.

The chain uses TRBV9 and TRBJ2-3; D unresolved. CDR1 and CDR2 (germline): SGDLS, YYNGEE. This CDR3 comprises 12 residues. Trimming took off 4 bases at V and 1 base at J, with 4 bases between the two ends. CDR3 in amino acids: CASSLRTDTQYF. The CDR3 DNA follows: TGTGCCAGCAGCCTACGCACAGATACGCAGTATTTT.

This clone appeared a single time. This rearrangement joins TRBV27 to TRBJ2-5; D may be TRBD2 (7 bases). CDR1 and CDR2 from the germline V gene are MNHEY and SMNVEV (reference sequence). Trimming stripped 6 bases from V and 7 bases from J, with 24 bases between. The CDR3 sequence is 16 residues long. CDR3 loop: CASSPFGEGVQGTQYF. In DNA, the CDR3 is TGTGCCAGCAGCCCTTTTGGGGAGGGGGTACAGGGGACCCAGTACTTC.

The rearrangement uses TRBV7-8 and TRBJ1-4; a possible D gene is TRBD1 (5 bases). The CDR3 runs to 16 residues. V was trimmed by 3 bases and J by 4 bases, leaving 15 bases between them. Germline V CDR1 and CDR2: SGHVS, FQNEAQ. DNA for the CDR3: TGTGCCAGCAGCTTCCAACCAAGACAGCTTAATGAAAAACTGTTTTTT. Amino acid sequence: CASSFQPRQLNEKLFF.

The gene calls are TRBV11-2 and TRBJ2-1; 8 bases fit TRBD2. After removal of 7 bases from V and 4 bases from J, the junction contained 9 bases not matched to a gene. Germline lookup yields CDR1 SGHAT and CDR2 FQNNGV. The CDR3 totals 15 residues. The CDR3 nucleotides are TGTGCCAGCAACCTCAGGACTAGCCTGTACAATGAGCAGTTCTTC. This sequence encodes CASNLRTSLYNEQFF.